This T cell receptor beta chain is drawn from a study of blood T cell repertoires in COVID-19. Study information: The samples span acute and convalescent COVID-19 from the United States, Italy and Spain. In each case, the material was cDNA or gDNA derived from T cells, B-cell-depleted T cells, or PBMCs.

This clone was seen more than once but under ten times. Repertoires were generated with immunoSEQ multiplex PCR, while TCRdb's copy carries only in-frame clones and drops some. The table has almost 250,000 clones, about 84% seen once. The Seattle patients joined while their infection was active and were tracked longitudinally afterward. This clonotype was obtained from a woman of 80 years or more with COVID-19, enrolled during active disease. Sequencing was carried out using peripheral blood.

CDR3 in DNA: TGTGCCAGCAGCCGTAAACAGGGGGGATCAGTCTCCTACAATGAGCAGTTCTTC. Translation gives CASSRKQGGSVSYNEQFF. This sequence joins TRBV7-3 and TRBJ2-1; TRBD1 agrees at 8 bases. J gave up 0 bases and V 5 bases, and 12 bases lay outside the gene matches. CDR1 is SGHTA, CDR2 FQGTGA, per germline. CDR3 length: 18 amino acids.